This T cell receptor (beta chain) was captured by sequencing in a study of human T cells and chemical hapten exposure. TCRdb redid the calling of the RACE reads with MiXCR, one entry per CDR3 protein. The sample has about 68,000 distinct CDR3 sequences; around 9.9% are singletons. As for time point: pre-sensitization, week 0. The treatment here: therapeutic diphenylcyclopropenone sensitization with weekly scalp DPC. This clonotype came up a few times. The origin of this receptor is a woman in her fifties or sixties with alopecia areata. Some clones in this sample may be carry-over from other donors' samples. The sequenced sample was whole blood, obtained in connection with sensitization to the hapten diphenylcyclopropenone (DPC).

The CDR3 DNA is TGTGCCAGCAGTGAAGCGCTAGTCTGGGACAGGGAAGATCTCCCCTACAATGAGCAGTTCTTC. It translates to CASSEALVWDREDLPYNEQFF. The chain links TRBV2 to TRBJ2-1, with TRBD1 matching 9 bases. This CDR3 is 21 amino acids long. Germline CDR1 is SNHLY and CDR2 is FYNNEI. Trimming removed 0 bases from V and 2 bases from J; junction bases left unmatched: 17.